This TCR beta chain was sequenced for a study of shared clonotypes between healthy human individuals. Study context: Each donor contributed plates that comprised three CD4 naive, three CD4 memory, two CD8 naive and one CD8 memory. Notes on the study in general: Blood alone was sampled, and tissue repertoires likely differ. For naive CD4 cells, around 5.1% of clonotypes were shared across several donors.

V lost 5 bases, J lost 8 bases, and 10 bases lay in between. CDR3 length: 13 amino acids. Germline V gene sequence: CDR1 MNHEY, CDR2 SVGAGI. Notes on this clone: Antigen specificity is unknown.

CD45RO-negative CD8 cells positively selected for CCR7 made up the naive population, which excluded terminally differentiated effector memory CD45RA+ cells. This was a deep-level run. Using immunoSEQ multiplex PCR, the repertoire was profiled, and TCRdb retains in-frame clones only, with some absent. The sample lists just over 2,000,000 clones, about 95% occurring once. The sample consisted of naive CD8+ T cells sorted from blood. The chain is built from TRBV6-5 and TRBJ2-6, with a weak D call TRBD2 (5 bases). The receptor's source is a man aged 18-30 years in good health. CDR3 residues: CASSPSGTNVLTF. The CDR3 DNA sequence: TGTGCCAGCAGTCCCTCCGGGACCAACGTCCTGACTTTC.